The 29 T cell receptor beta chains reported below all come from one sample, sequenced in a study of blood T cell repertoires in COVID-19. Data came from immunoSEQ multiplex PCR; TCRdb stores just in-frame clones and leaves some out. Here the sample spans about 190,000 clones, around 80% being singletons. The sample was peripheral blood. Every receptor here comes from a woman aged 50 to 60 with acute or convalescent COVID-19.

This sequence joins TRBV9 and TRBJ1-2; 8 bases match TRBD1. This CDR3 has 15 amino acids. Germline V gene lookup returns CDR1 SGDLS and CDR2 YYNGEE. V shed 3 bases and J 3 bases; nucleotides not matched to a gene: 7. The CDR3, as DNA: TGTGCCAGCAGCGCCAACACAGGGGGGTACTATGGCTACACCTTC. It encodes CASSANTGGYYGYTF.

The count of this clone is one. V is TRBV6-5 and J is TRBJ1-4, with TRBD1 as a possible D gene (6 bases). Germline values: CDR1 MNHEY, CDR2 SVGAGI. V shed 0 bases and J shed 5 bases, with 13 bases lying between them. The CDR3 is made up of 16 amino acids. The CDR3 loop is CASSYSWDTVNEKLFF. For the CDR3, the DNA is TGTGCCAGCAGTTACTCTTGGGACACAGTGAATGAAAAACTGTTTTTT.

The J gene is TRBJ1-3, the V gene TRBV7-2; D gene uncertain. V lost 1 base, J lost 4 bases, and 8 bases lay in between. CDR1 and CDR2 (germline): SGHTA, FQGNSA. This CDR3 is 14 amino acids long. This CDR3 reads CASSLGSSGNTIYF. The CDR3 nucleotides read TGTGCCAGCAGCTTAGGGAGCTCCGGAAACACCATATATTTT.

The sample holds a few counts of this clone. The chain couples TRBV5-1 to TRBJ1-1, with D unclear. There are 12 residues in the CDR3. V gave up 1 base and J gave up 4 bases, with 5 bases separating them. Looked up from germline, CDR1 is SGHRS and CDR2 is YFSETQ. CDR3 in DNA: TGCGCCAGCAGCTTGACGGGCACTGAAGCTTTCTTT. Translating gives CASSLTGTEAFF. Combining the CDR3 with reference TRBV5-1 and TRBJ1-1 gives the whole variable domain KAGVTQTPRYLIKTRGQQVTLSCSPISGHRSVSWYQQTPGQGLQFLFEYFSETQRNKGNFPGRFSGRQFSNSRSEMNVSTLELGDSALYLCASSLTGTEAFFGQGTRLTVV.

The V gene is TRBV7-2, the J gene TRBJ1-5, with D perhaps TRBD1 (5 bases). There are 15 residues in the CDR3. V shed 1 base and J shed 4 bases, with 11 bases lying between them. The germline gives CDR1 SGHTA, CDR2 FQGNSA. The CDR3, as DNA: TGTGCCAGCAGCTTAGAGTTGCGGGGGAATCAGCCCCAGCATTTT. This encodes CASSLELRGNQPQHF.

There are a few counts of this clone. The same CDR3 arises from other DNA sequences in this sample as well. The chain couples TRBV19 to TRBJ1-2; TRBD1 matches 8 bases. V shed 6 bases and J 3 bases; nucleotides not matched to a gene: 3. CDR3 length: 13 amino acids. Per the germline V gene, CDR1 is LNHDA and CDR2 is SQIVND (reference sequence). The DNA of the CDR3 is TGTGCCAGTAGCCTGACAGGGGACTATGGCTACACCTTC. Amino acid sequence: CASSLTGDYGYTF. The full variable domain, completed using reference TRBV19 and TRBJ1-2, is DGGITQSPKYLFRKEGQNVTLSCEQNLNHDAMYWYRQDPGQGLRLIYYSQIVNDFQKGDIAEGYSVSREKKESFPLTVTSAQKNPTAFYLCASSLTGDYGYTFGSGTRLTVV.

The chain couples TRBV6-4 to TRBJ2-1; 8 bases are a match to TRBD2. J was trimmed by 4 bases and V by 6 bases; bases with no gene match: 11. Germline loops: CDR1 MRHNA, CDR2 SNTAGT. The CDR3 has 16 residues. The chain's CDR3 is CASSRTPSGPYNEQFF. CDR3 nucleotide sequence: TGTGCCAGCAGCCGCACCCCTAGCGGGCCATACAATGAGCAGTTCTTC.

The chain is built from TRBV12-3 or TRBV12-4 and TRBJ2-7; 10 bases line up with TRBD1. V lost 6 bases and J lost 5; bases outside the gene matches: 4. This CDR3 is 13 amino acids long. The DNA of the CDR3 is TGTGCCAGCAGCCCTGGACAGGGGGACGAGCAGTACTTC. This codes for CASSPGQGDEQYF.

With regard to this clone: This sample also contains other DNA sequences that code for the same CDR3. The gene calls are TRBV5-1 and TRBJ1-3; D gene unclear. Trimming left V 0 bases short and J 0 bases short, with 7 bases between. This CDR3 spans 15 amino acids. Germline-derived CDR1 and CDR2 are SGHRS and YFSETQ. CDR3 sequence: CASSLESSSGNTIYF. The CDR3 DNA is TGCGCCAGCAGCTTGGAATCGAGCTCTGGAAACACCATATATTTT.

This clone is a singleton in its sample. This chain connects TRBV28 to TRBJ2-5, with 8 bases lining up with TRBD2. J lost 3 bases, V lost 5 bases, and 5 bases had no gene match. The CDR3 length is 14 residues. The germline V gene encodes CDR1 MDHEN and CDR2 SYDVKM. This CDR3 reads CASSDSGVKETQYF. The CDR3 nucleotides are TGTGCCAGCAGTGATAGCGGGGTAAAAGAGACCCAGTACTTC.

The rearrangement uses TRBV16 and TRBJ1-4; D gene unclear. V was trimmed by 2 bases and J by 7 bases, leaving 11 bases between them. From germline, CDR1 is KGHSY and CDR2 FQNENV. The CDR3 has 14 residues. The CDR3 DNA follows: TGTGCCAGCAGCCAACTCGCAGGATCTGAAAAACTGTTTTTT. Its translation: CASSQLAGSEKLFF.

V usage is TRBV7-2 and J usage is TRBJ2-1; 11 nucleotides match TRBD2. Trimming took 1 base from V and 7 from J; bases not matched to a gene: 6. Germline CDR1 reads SGHTA; CDR2 reads FQGNSA. The CDR3 spans 16 residues. The CDR3 sequence: CASSLVAGGPGNEQFF. Written as DNA, the CDR3 is TGTGCCAGCAGCTTAGTAGCGGGAGGGCCGGGGAATGAGCAGTTCTTC.

The rearrangement links TRBV6-5 to TRBJ1-6; D perhaps matches TRBD1 (5 bases). Germline CDR1 and CDR2: MNHEY and SVGAGI. The CDR3 runs 14 residues. Trimming removed 4 bases at V and 4 bases at J, with 8 bases between. The CDR3 bases are TGTGCCAGCAGTTCCGGGACTTATAATTCACCCCTCCACTTT. Residues: CASSSGTYNSPLHF.

The chain has TRBV2 and TRBJ2-7, with TRBD2 identical over 7 bases. Looked up from germline, CDR1 is SNHLY and CDR2 is FYNNEI. The V and J ends lost 1 base and 7 bases, in that order; junction bases with no gene match: 10. The CDR3 consists of 15 residues. The CDR3 reads CASSEGLAVAREQYF. DNA for the CDR3: TGTGCCAGCAGTGAAGGCCTAGCGGTCGCGAGAGAGCAGTACTTC.

CDR3 in DNA: TGTGCCAGCAGTAGGAGTCTGGCGGGAGTATTGGAAGAGCAGTACTTC. Its protein product is CASSRSLAGVLEEQYF. The chain combines TRBV6-6 with TRBJ2-7; 7 nucleotides match TRBD2. With 5 bases clipped from V and 7 bases from J, the junction kept 17 bases outside the gene matches. The CDR3 extends over 16 amino acids. The germline CDR1 and CDR2 sequences are MNHNY and SVGAGI (reference sequence).

The chain links TRBV19 to TRBJ1-2, with D possibly matching TRBD1 (5 bases). V was shortened by 1 base and J by 3 bases, with 12 bases between the two germline ends. Germline V gene sequence: CDR1 LNHDA, CDR2 SQIVND (reference sequence). CDR3 length: 15 amino acids. CDR3 DNA: TGTGCCAGTAGTATAGGATGGCAGGGATACTATGGCTACACCTTC. Translation gives CASSIGWQGYYGYTF. Based on the CDR3 plus reference TRBV19 and TRBJ1-2, the full variable domain is DGGITQSPKYLFRKEGQNVTLSCEQNLNHDAMYWYRQDPGQGLRLIYYSQIVNDFQKGDIAEGYSVSREKKESFPLTVTSAQKNPTAFYLCASSIGWQGYYGYTFGSGTRLTVV.

The rearrangement uses TRBV24-1 and TRBJ1-1, with D uncertain. This CDR3 spans 12 amino acids. Germline lookup yields CDR1 KGHDR and CDR2 SFDVKD. V lost 5 bases to trimming and J lost 4 bases, with 7 bases between them. The CDR3, as DNA: TGTGCCACCAGTGTCGGTGGCACTGAAGCTTTCTTT. Its protein product is CATSVGGTEAFF.

The rearrangement links TRBV4-3 to TRBJ1-2, with D possibly TRBD1 on 5 matching bases. CDR3 size: 14 residues. Trimming pared 1 base from V and 4 bases from J, leaving 10 bases between. Per the germline V gene, CDR1 is LGHNA and CDR2 is YSLEER. The CDR3 DNA is TGCGCCAGCAGCCAAGGTGGGGGGATCTATGGCTACACCTTC. Translating gives CASSQGGGIYGYTF.

The sample holds a few counts of this clone. The chain employs TRBV4-3 and TRBJ1-1, with 10 bases aligning to TRBD1. The CDR3 sequence is 17 residues long. V gave up 1 base and J gave up 1 base; unmatched junction bases: 6. Germline V gene data show CDR1 as LGHNA and CDR2 as YSLEER. The CDR3 spells CASSQASTGGKNTEAFF. CDR3 sequence (DNA): TGCGCCAGCAGCCAAGCCTCGACAGGGGGCAAGAACACTGAAGCTTTCTTT.

The J gene is TRBJ2-1, the V gene TRBV20-1; 12 bases align to TRBD2. The CDR3 contains 16 residues. Germline lookup yields CDR1 DFQATT and CDR2 SNEGSKA (reference sequence). The ends lost 3 bases at V and 9 bases at J; junction bases unmatched: 12. CDR3 in DNA: TGCAGTGCTAGTTTGACTAGCGGGAGAAAGGCAATTGAGCAGTTCTTC. Its translation is CSASLTSGRKAIEQFF.

The V and J genes are TRBV6-5 and TRBJ2-7; TRBD2 might be the D (5 bases). CDR3 size: 12 residues. V shed 6 bases and J shed 7 bases, with 13 bases lying between them. Germline CDR1 MNHEY, CDR2 SVGAGI. The CDR3 nucleotides read TGTGCCAGCAGGGACTCAACGAGGGAGCAGTACTTC. It yields the protein CASRDSTREQYF.

This clone was seen a single time. This rearrangement joins TRBV3-1 (or the pseudogene TRBV3-2) to TRBJ1-4; TRBD1 is a possible D gene (6 bases). Looked up from germline, CDR1 is LGHDT and CDR2 is YNNKEL (reference sequence). This CDR3 region has 15 residues. Trimming took off 5 bases at V and 2 bases at J, with 12 bases between the two ends. CDR3 protein: CASSLRGITNEKLFF. The CDR3 DNA reads TGTGCCAGCAGCTTAAGGGGGATCACTAATGAAAAACTGTTTTTT.

The genes are TRBV19 and TRBJ2-5; 11 nucleotides match TRBD2. V was pared by 3 bases and J by 3 bases, with 12 bases of the junction left unmatched. This CDR3 is 18 amino acids long. The germline gives CDR1 LNHDA, CDR2 SQIVND (reference sequence). The CDR3 DNA sequence: TGTGCCAGTAGTATTATGGCGGGGGGGACTAGCGGAAAAGAGACCCAGTACTTC. Encoded protein: CASSIMAGGTSGKETQYF. Together with reference TRBV19 and TRBJ2-5, the CDR3 gives the full variable domain: DGGITQSPKYLFRKEGQNVTLSCEQNLNHDAMYWYRQDPGQGLRLIYYSQIVNDFQKGDIAEGYSVSREKKESFPLTVTSAQKNPTAFYLCASSIMAGGTSGKETQYFGPGTRLLVL.

The gene calls are TRBV6-5 and TRBJ1-1; D is perhaps TRBD1 (5 bases). Trimming left V 5 bases short and J 1 base short, with 8 bases between. The CDR3 has 13 residues. Germline CDR1 and CDR2: MNHEY and SVGAGI. CDR3 nucleotide sequence: TGTGCCAGCAGTCCGACAGCGAACACTGAAGCTTTCTTT. The encoded protein is CASSPTANTEAFF.

CDR3 region: CASSPDSTGLFNTIYF. The CDR3 DNA reads as TGTGCCAGTAGTCCCGACTCAACAGGGTTGTTCAACACCATATATTTT. V usage is TRBV19 and J usage is TRBJ1-3; D may be TRBD1 (6 bases). Germline CDR1 LNHDA, CDR2 SQIVND (reference sequence). V dropped 5 bases and J dropped 7 bases, with 21 bases sitting between them. CDR3 length: 16 residues.

V is TRBV27 and J is TRBJ2-7; 10 positions match TRBD2. The CDR3 consists of 17 residues. V shed 2 bases, J shed 5 bases, and the junction held 12 bases outside the gene matches. Germline CDR1 and CDR2: MNHEY and SMNVEV (reference sequence). CDR3 region: CASSLSGGAIRGHEQYF. CDR3 in DNA: TGTGCCAGCAGTTTAAGCGGGGGGGCTATTCGAGGCCACGAGCAGTACTTC.

The CDR3 here is CASSIGGLTEAFF. CDR3 DNA: TGTGCCAGTAGTATAGGGGGGCTTACTGAAGCTTTCTTT. V gene TRBV19 combines with J gene TRBJ1-1; D possibly corresponds to TRBD1 (6 bases). CDR3 length: 13 residues. V was pared by 1 base and J by 5 bases, with 8 bases between. From germline, CDR1 is LNHDA and CDR2 SQIVND (reference sequence). Looking up the rest from reference TRBV19 and TRBJ1-1 gives the full variable domain: DGGITQSPKYLFRKEGQNVTLSCEQNLNHDAMYWYRQDPGQGLRLIYYSQIVNDFQKGDIAEGYSVSREKKESFPLTVTSAQKNPTAFYLCASSIGGLTEAFFGQGTRLTVV.

CDR3 nucleotides: TGCGCCAGCAGCCGGACAGGGGGCAGGGAGACCCAGTACTTC. Residues: CASSRTGGRETQYF. This chain joins TRBV5-1 and TRBJ2-5; TRBD1 matches 11 bases. Unmatched junction bases numbered 4, after V lost 4 bases and J lost 5 bases. The germline V gene encodes CDR1 SGHRS and CDR2 YFSETQ. The CDR3 is 14 amino acids.

This chain links TRBV6-5 with TRBJ2-2; D perhaps matches TRBD1 (6 bases). The CDR3 is 15 amino acids. Germline CDR1 reads MNHEY; CDR2 reads SVGAGI. The V and J ends lost 10 bases and 5 bases respectively, with 20 bases between them. Written as DNA, the CDR3 is TGTGCCATCCTAAAGACAGGAGTGGTTACCGGGGAGCTGTTTTTT. As protein: CAILKTGVVTGELFF.